A selection of T cell receptor beta chains follows, all from one sample in a study of blood T cell repertoires in COVID-19. This table comes from immunoSEQ multiplex PCR, and its TCRdb copy is limited to in-frame clones, with some not included. The sample records under 300,000 clones, 70% to 90% being singletons. Sample: PBMCs or T cells enriched from blood (not recorded which). The receptor source for this set is a woman aged 50 to 65 who had been exposed to COVID-19. CDR3s include the opening cysteine and the closing phenylalanine or tryptophan. A D gene is named only where the DNA matches it firmly. Size values are once, few and many counts, or a class for expanded clones, and some rows have none.

TRBJ1-1 | NA | TRBV6-5 | TRBD1 | TGTGCCAGCAAAAAAGGACAGGCAAACACTGAAGCTTTCTTT | CASKKGQANTEAFF
TRBJ2-3 | once | TRBV3-1/TRBV3-2 | TRBD1 | TGTGCCAGCAGCTCCCGACAGGGAACAGATACGCAGTATTTT | CASSSRQGTDTQYF
TRBJ2-5 | NA | TRBV6-1 | NA | TGTGCCAGCAGTGACCAGGGGCGCTTGGAGACCCAGTACTTC | CASSDQGRLETQYF
TRBJ2-5 | NA | TRBV5-1 | TRBD2 | TGCGCCAGCAGCTGGGGGGCGGGGGGCCAAGAGACCCAGTACTTC | CASSWGAGGQETQYF
TRBJ2-7 | NA | TRBV6-5 | NA | TGTGCCAGCGAGCAGACATACGAGCAGTACTTC | CASEQTYEQYF
TRBJ2-5 | NA | TRBV27 | NA | TGTGCCAGCGGATCCTCAGGGGTAGAGACCCAGTACTTC | CASGSSGVETQYF
TRBJ2-2 | NA | TRBV6-6 | NA | TGTGCCAGCAGGACCCTACAGGGTGGCGGGGAGCTGTTTTTT | CASRTLQGGGELFF
TRBJ2-5 | NA | TRBV11-3 | TRBD2 | TGTGCCAGCAGCACGTCGACTAGCGGGGGCAGAGAGACCCAGTACTTC | CASSTSTSGGRETQYF
TRBJ1-2 | NA | TRBV5-1 | NA | TGCGCCAGCAGCCCAGGACAGCTTAACTATGGCTACACCTTC | CASSPGQLNYGYTF
TRBJ2-2 | NA | TRBV27 | NA | TGTGCCAGCAGTTCCACCTCGGCCGGGGAGCTGTTTTTT | CASSSTSAGELFF
TRBJ1-2 | NA | TRBV6-6 | TRBD1 | TGTGCCAGCAGTCCCTTTAACAGGGGATTTCACTATGGCTACACCTTC | CASSPFNRGFHYGYTF